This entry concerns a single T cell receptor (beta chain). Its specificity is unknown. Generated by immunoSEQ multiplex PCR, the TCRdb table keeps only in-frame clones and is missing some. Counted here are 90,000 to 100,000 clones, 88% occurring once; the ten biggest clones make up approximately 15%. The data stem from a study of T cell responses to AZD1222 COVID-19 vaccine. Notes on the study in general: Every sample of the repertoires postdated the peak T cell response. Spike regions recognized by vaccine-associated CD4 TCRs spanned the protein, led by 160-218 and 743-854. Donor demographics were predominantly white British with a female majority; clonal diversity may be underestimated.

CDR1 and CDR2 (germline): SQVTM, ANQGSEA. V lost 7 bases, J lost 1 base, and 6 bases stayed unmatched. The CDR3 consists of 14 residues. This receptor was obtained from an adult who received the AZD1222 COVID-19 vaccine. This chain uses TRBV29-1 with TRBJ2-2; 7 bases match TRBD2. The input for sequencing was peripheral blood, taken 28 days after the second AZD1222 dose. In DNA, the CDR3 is TGCAGCGCCTCGGGAGGCAGGAACACCGGGGAGCTGTTTTTT. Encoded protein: CSASGGRNTGELFF.